This T cell receptor (beta chain) appears in the sequencing data of a study of OX40 agonist ivuxolimab in advanced cancers. The method was immunoSEQ multiplex PCR; TCRdb's version includes in-frame clones alone and lacks a portion of them. The profile shows approximately 68,000 clones, 80% to 90% of them singletons. V was clipped by 3 bases and J by 9 bases, with 11 bases between them. The germline V gene has CDR1 ENHRY and CDR2 SYGVKD. This CDR3 is built from 12 residues. The chain employs TRBV10-3 and TRBJ1-2, with D uncertain. This clonotype was sampled from an adult with an advanced solid tumor such as melanoma, head and neck, liver or kidney cancer. The sample here was CD4+ or CD8+ T cells sorted from blood, taken in a trial of the OX40 agonist ivuxolimab. CDR3 sequence: CAISDNGVSYTF. CDR3 in DNA: TGTGCCATCAGTGATAACGGAGTTAGCTACACCTTC.